This passage covers 7 T cell receptor beta chains from one sample sequenced in a study of cytomegalovirus exposure and HLA in healthy donors. Primers for the PCR totalled 60 Vbeta and 13 Jbeta. Generated by immunoSEQ multiplex PCR, the TCRdb table keeps only in-frame clones and is missing some. This table holds some 77,000 clones, under 85% found once. Sequencing used PBMCs. The receptors were sampled from a woman between 35 and 50 years old in good health and CMV-seropositive.

The rearrangement links TRBV5-6 to TRBJ2-3; 7 bases match TRBD1. This CDR3 is 15 amino acids long. V lost 7 bases, J lost 10 bases, and 18 bases stayed unmatched. CDR1 SGHDT and CDR2 YYEEEE come from the germline V gene. CDR3 sequence: CASRPGGSNFRPQYF. The CDR3 DNA is TGTGCCAGCCGCCCAGGGGGTTCCAATTTCCGCCCGCAGTATTTT.

The chain uses TRBV7-2 and TRBJ2-5, with 10 positions matching TRBD2. V shed 0 bases and J 2 bases; nucleotides not matched to a gene: 3. This CDR3 spans 16 amino acids. Germline CDR1 reads SGHTA; CDR2 reads FQGNSA. CDR3 sequence reads: CASSLAPAGGQETQYF. CDR3 nucleotide sequence: TGTGCCAGCAGCTTAGCGCCAGCGGGAGGGCAAGAGACCCAGTACTTC.

This chain joins TRBV5-8 and TRBJ1-2; D remains unclear. Germline V lookup: CDR1 SGHTS, CDR2 YDEGEE. CDR3 length: 15 amino acids. The V and J ends lost 0 bases and 4 bases respectively, with 13 bases between them. The CDR3 DNA sequence: TGTGCCAGCAGCTTGGGGCAGATCTTTCGCTATGGCTACACCTTC. It specifies CASSLGQIFRYGYTF.

The V gene is TRBV19, the J gene TRBJ2-1, with 11 bases matching TRBD2. J gave up 0 bases and V 7 bases, and 11 bases lay outside the gene matches. Looked up from germline, CDR1 is LNHDA and CDR2 is SQIVND (reference sequence). The length of the CDR3 is 18 residues. The DNA of the CDR3 is TGTGCCAGTACCAAACTAGCGGGAGTGCAGAGCTCCTACAATGAGCAGTTCTTC. Protein sequence: CASTKLAGVQSSYNEQFF.

The chain couples TRBV27 to TRBJ2-2; 10 bases agree with TRBD2. The CDR3 has 15 residues. The V gene's germline CDR1 is MNHEY and CDR2 SMNVEV (reference sequence). V lost 1 base and J lost 4; bases outside the gene matches: 0. CDR3 in amino acids: CASSLLAGGTGELFF. The CDR3 DNA sequence: TGTGCCAGCAGTTTATTAGCGGGGGGCACCGGGGAGCTGTTTTTT.

This chain joins TRBV5-4 and TRBJ2-5; TRBD1 matches at 7 bases. Germline V lookup: CDR1 SGHNT, CDR2 YYREEE (reference sequence). This CDR3 is built from 14 residues. The ends lost 4 bases at V and 2 bases at J; junction bases unmatched: 5. CDR3 sequence: CASSHDREQETQYF. CDR3 DNA sequence: TGTGCCAGCAGCCATGACAGGGAACAAGAGACCCAGTACTTC.

The chain couples TRBV5-6 to TRBJ1-6, with 8 bases fitting TRBD1. J was trimmed by 6 bases and V by 4 bases; bases with no gene match: 6. The CDR3 totals 15 residues. Germline CDR1 reads SGHDT; CDR2 reads YYEEEE. DNA of the CDR3: TGTGCCAGCAGCAGGACAGGGATTCGTAATTCACCCCTCCACTTT. It encodes CASSRTGIRNSPLHF.